Each of the 19 T cell receptor beta chains below was sequenced from the same sample in a study of OX40 agonist ivuxolimab in advanced cancers. Profiled with immunoSEQ multiplex PCR; TCRdb holds only in-frame clones, not every one. The sample gives approximately 54,000 clones, 80% to 95% of which show up once; 10% to 15% is in the top ten. This specimen consisted of CD4+ or CD8+ T cells sorted from blood, obtained in a trial of the OX40 agonist ivuxolimab. These receptors originate from an adult with an advanced solid tumor such as melanoma, head and neck, liver or kidney cancer.

This chain joins TRBV28 and TRBJ1-1; no definite D call. V lost 6 bases to trimming and J lost 1 base, with 15 bases between them. Germline lookup yields CDR1 MDHEN and CDR2 SYDVKM. This CDR3 has 15 amino acids. CDR3 sequence (DNA): TGTGCCAGCAGCCTCGGACGGACTCCGAACACTGAAGCTTTCTTT. It encodes CASSLGRTPNTEAFF.

This sequence joins TRBV6-6 and TRBJ2-7; 11 bases map to TRBD1. With V trimmed by 2 bases and J by 7 bases, 10 bases remained unmatched. The CDR3 has 16 amino acids. Per germline, CDR1 MNHNY and CDR2 SVGAGI (reference sequence). The CDR3 coding sequence is TGTGCCAGCAGTTACCCCATGGGACAGGGGGTGAATGAGCAGTACTTC. Its translation: CASSYPMGQGVNEQYF.

The CDR3 loop reads CASSQGLAVNEQFF. The CDR3, as DNA: TGTGCCAGCAGCCAAGGACTAGCGGTTAATGAGCAGTTCTTC. The chain couples TRBV7-3 to TRBJ2-1; 10 nucleotides agree with TRBD2. Germline V gene data show CDR1 as SGHTA and CDR2 as FQGTGA. The CDR3 runs to 14 residues. Losses at the gene ends were 5 bases for V and 7 bases for J; bases not matched to a gene: 5.

V is TRBV28 and J is TRBJ1-2; 7 bases are shared with TRBD1. J lost 1 base, V lost 6 bases, and 8 bases had no gene match. The CDR3 runs 15 residues. Germline V gene sequence: CDR1 MDHEN, CDR2 SYDVKM. CDR3 sequence (DNA): TGTGCCAGCAGCCCCCTCGACAGGGATAACTATGGCTACACCTTC. This sequence encodes CASSPLDRDNYGYTF.

The chain employs TRBV4-2 and TRBJ1-1; D not certain. Germline V gene sequence: CDR1 LGHNA, CDR2 YNFKEQ. Deletions cut 1 base from V and 3 bases from J, with 9 bases between. This CDR3 is 14 amino acids long. The CDR3: CASSQVSGDTEAFF. The DNA for the CDR3 is TGTGCCAGCAGCCAAGTATCGGGAGACACTGAAGCTTTCTTT.

The chain uses TRBV7-8 and TRBJ1-1; the match to TRBD1 covers 8 bases. Germline V lookup: CDR1 SGHVS, CDR2 FQNEAQ. The junction had 3 bases not matched to a gene; V was cut back by 4 bases and J by 5 bases. The CDR3 is 13 residues long. CDR3 loop: CASSWTGKTEAFF. The CDR3 region has the DNA TGTGCCAGCAGCTGGACAGGGAAGACTGAAGCTTTCTTT.

This clone was recorded once. This chain joins TRBV19 and TRBJ2-3; perhaps TRBD1 as D (5 bases). Germline assignment: CDR1 LNHDA and CDR2 SQIVND (reference sequence). V was cut by 4 bases and J by 5 bases, with 10 bases left in between. This CDR3 comprises 13 residues. This CDR3 reads CASSTGHLDTQYF. As DNA, the CDR3 is TGTGCCAGTAGTACAGGACACCTAGATACGCAGTATTTT.

CDR3 region: CASSLGGTSITDTQYF. In nucleotides, the CDR3 is TGCGCCAGCAGCTTGGGGGGGACTTCCATCACAGATACGCAGTATTTT. The chain is built from TRBV5-1 and TRBJ2-3; tentative D call: TRBD2 (6 bases). Germline lookup yields CDR1 SGHRS and CDR2 YFSETQ. V lost 0 bases and J lost 2, with 13 bases in between. CDR3 length: 16 amino acids.

This chain connects TRBV6-6 to TRBJ2-7; perhaps D is TRBD1 or TRBD2 (5 bases each). CDR1 and CDR2 (germline): MNHNY, SVGAGI (reference sequence). The CDR3 totals 14 residues. Trimming stripped 6 bases from V and 6 bases from J, with 18 bases between. This CDR3 reads CASRFRDPSGEQYF. The DNA for the CDR3 is TGTGCCAGCAGATTTAGGGACCCCTCCGGCGAGCAGTACTTC.

V and J are TRBV5-1 and TRBJ2-3; 14 bases align to TRBD2. This CDR3 is built from 18 residues. The germline V gene has CDR1 SGHRS and CDR2 YFSETQ. V lost 1 base to trimming and J lost 7 bases; unmatched junction nucleotides: 11. CDR3 sequence: CASSLWGTSGRSVNTQYF. Written as DNA, the CDR3 is TGCGCCAGCAGCTTGTGGGGGACTAGCGGGAGATCGGTGAATACGCAGTATTTT.

The V and J genes are TRBV6-1 and TRBJ2-7; D gene uncertain. The CDR3 extends over 13 amino acids. V was shortened by 7 bases and J by 6 bases, with 16 bases between the two germline ends. The germline CDR1 and CDR2 sequences are MNHNS and SASEGT. The CDR3: CASNTLPSSEQYF. CDR3 DNA: TGTGCCAGCAACACCCTACCAAGCAGCGAGCAGTACTTC.

This clone appeared a single time. The rearrangement links TRBV19 to TRBJ1-1; TRBD1 aligns across 10 bases. This CDR3 contains 14 residues. Trimming removed 7 bases from V and 5 bases from J; junction bases left unmatched: 7. Germline assignment: CDR1 LNHDA and CDR2 SQIVND (reference sequence). The CDR3 DNA sequence: TGTGCCAGTACCTTGGACAGGGGGGGGACTGAAGCTTTCTTT. Translation gives CASTLDRGGTEAFF.

The CDR3 here is CASSQEGQGKPGELFF. DNA of the CDR3: TGCGCCAGCAGCCAAGAGGGACAGGGGAAGCCCGGGGAGCTGTTTTTT. The rearrangement uses TRBV4-1 and TRBJ2-2, with 10 bases identical to TRBD1. There are 16 residues in the CDR3. The trim removed 0 bases at V and 6 bases at J, leaving 4 bases unmatched. Germline V gene data show CDR1 as MGHRA and CDR2 as YSYEKL.

The chain links TRBV5-6 to TRBJ1-2, with TRBD1 matching over 8 bases. V lost 4 bases and J lost 2; bases outside the gene matches: 10. Per the germline V gene, CDR1 is SGHDT and CDR2 is YYEEEE. CDR3 length: 16 amino acids. In DNA, the CDR3 is TGTGCCAGCAGCGGTTTTGGAGACAGGGGCAACTATGGCTACACCTTC. This sequence encodes CASSGFGDRGNYGYTF.

A single count supports this clone. The rearrangement uses TRBV12-5 and TRBJ2-4; D gene uncertain. There are 18 residues in the CDR3. V was clipped by 3 bases and J by 0 bases, with 18 bases between them. CDR1 is LGHNT, CDR2 FRNRAP, per germline. CDR3 sequence: CASGFGPEPKVAKNIQYF. Written as DNA, the CDR3 is TGTGCTAGTGGTTTTGGCCCGGAACCAAAGGTAGCCAAAAACATTCAGTACTTC.

The rearrangement joins TRBV5-6 to TRBJ1-1; D is unresolved. V was clipped by 2 bases and J by 8 bases, with 7 bases between them. Germline loops: CDR1 SGHDT, CDR2 YYEEEE. CDR3 length: 11 residues. This chain's CDR3 is CASSFGGEAFF. CDR3 DNA: TGTGCCAGCAGCTTTGGTGGGGAAGCTTTCTTT.

Concerning this clone: This specimen includes other DNA sequences encoding the same CDR3. The chain combines TRBV5-1 with TRBJ1-2; no clear D gene. This CDR3 has 13 residues. Trimming removed 0 bases from V and 1 base from J, with 4 bases in between. The V gene's germline CDR1 is SGHRS and CDR2 YFSETQ. The CDR3 sequence: CASSLGVNYGYTF. The CDR3 region has the DNA TGCGCCAGCAGCTTGGGAGTTAACTATGGCTACACCTTC.

The chain is built from TRBV6-6 and TRBJ2-7, with a weak D call TRBD1 (6 bases). The ends were cut back, 3 bases at V and 4 bases at J, with 13 bases in the middle. Germline-derived CDR1 and CDR2 are MNHNY and SVGAGI (reference sequence). The CDR3 runs 14 residues. The CDR3 DNA follows: TGTGCCAGCAGTTATAGGGAAGGGGGATACGAGCAGTACTTC. Protein sequence: CASSYREGGYEQYF.

The chain is built from TRBV6-6 and TRBJ1-2, with unresolved D. Germline loops: CDR1 MNHNY, CDR2 SVGAGI (reference sequence). Trimming stripped 6 bases from V and 8 bases from J, with 16 bases between. The CDR3 sequence is 13 residues long. The CDR3 DNA is TGTGCCAGCAGCAACCGGGCCCCGGGGGGCTACACCTTC. It translates to CASSNRAPGGYTF.